This T cell receptor (beta chain) stems from a study of blood T cell repertoires in COVID-19. Study-wide context: Both acute and convalescent COVID-19 samples were obtained from the United States, Italy and Spain. The analysed material was cDNA or gDNA that came from T cells, B-cell-depleted T cells, or PBMCs.

Original handling: The assay estimated nucleated cells by amplifying reference gene primers. Repertoires were generated with immunoSEQ multiplex PCR, while TCRdb's copy carries only in-frame clones and drops some. V and J calls and clone size are copied from that table; D and trimming were computed from the DNA. The sample has 200,000 to 250,000 clones; around four fifths are singletons. The V and J ends lost 3 bases and 7 bases, in that order; junction bases with no gene match: 6. The CDR3 spans 14 residues. Germline CDR1 and CDR2: DFQATT and SNEGSKA (reference sequence). The sequencing input was peripheral blood. The J gene is TRBJ2-5, the V gene TRBV20-1; the match to TRBD2 covers 12 bases. The clonotype was recovered from an older woman with active or convalescent COVID-19. This CDR3 reads CSASHASGGGTQYF. The CDR3 DNA is TGCAGTGCTAGTCACGCTAGCGGGGGGGGGACCCAGTACTTC.